A single sample gave rise to the 9 T cell receptor beta chains below, sequenced in a study of T cells in Graves' hyperthyroidism and ophthalmopathy. It was RNA transcripts that yielded the amplified TCR beta CDR3 regions. Initially, a first-round RT-PCR of the TCR CDR3 employed the HTBI primer set. TCRdb re-derived calls from the multiplex PCR reads in MiXCR, one entry per CDR3 protein. The sample lists around 250,000 distinct CDR3 sequences, approximately 15% occurring once. Material: blood. The receptor source for this set is a woman aged 40 to 49 with Graves' hyperthyroidism that later progressed to Graves' ophthalmopathy.

Many counts were recorded for this clonotype. The genes are TRBV20-1 and TRBJ2-1, with 7 bases identical to TRBD1. This CDR3 has 13 residues. CDR1 is DFQATT and CDR2 is SNEGSKA in the germline V gene (reference sequence). This CDR3 is CSPGRGSYNEQFF. CDR3 DNA sequence: TGCAGCCCCGGCAGGGGGTCCTACAATGAGCAGTTCTTC.

This clonotype was counted ten times or more. The rearrangement links TRBV30 to TRBJ1-4; D call uncertain. The V end was cut by 4 bases, the J end by 0 bases, with 12 bases between. The CDR3 sequence is 15 residues long. Per germline, CDR1 GTSNPN and CDR2 SVGIG (reference sequence). CDR3 residues: CAWKRDHATNEKLFF. The CDR3 DNA reads as TGTGCCTGGAAGAGAGACCACGCAACTAATGAAAAACTGTTTTTT.

The rearrangement links TRBV4-1 to TRBJ2-3, with no clear D. CDR1 MGHRA and CDR2 YSYEKL come from the germline V gene. The ends were cut back, 1 base at V and 4 bases at J, with 18 bases in the middle. The CDR3 is 17 amino acids. The CDR3 coding sequence is TGCGCCAGCAGCCAAGCCTTAAAGGCTGCAATAGCAGATACGCAGTATTTT. It encodes CASSQALKAAIADTQYF.

The chain employs TRBV4-1 and TRBJ2-7; D is perhaps TRBD2 (6 bases). Trimming took 0 bases from V and 3 from J, leaving 18 bases between them. Germline V CDR1 and CDR2: MGHRA, YSYEKL. The CDR3 totals 17 residues. The CDR3 coding sequence is TGCGCCAGCAGCCAAGACCACAAGTGGGAGGCACACTACGAGCAGTACTTC. It codes for CASSQDHKWEAHYEQYF.

The table lists this clonotype with many counts. The chain carries TRBV19 and TRBJ1-1; tentatively, D is TRBD1 (5 bases). The CDR3 covers 13 residues. V was clipped by 6 bases and J by 6 bases, with 14 bases between them. Germline CDR1 is LNHDA and CDR2 is SQIVND (reference sequence). The CDR3 region is CASRLTGSAEAFF. CDR3 in DNA: TGTGCCAGTAGACTCACAGGCTCGGCTGAAGCTTTCTTT.

This clonotype was found many times. This sequence joins TRBV7-8 and TRBJ2-1, with 8 bases matching TRBD1. The germline CDR1 and CDR2 sequences are SGHVS and FQNEAQ. This CDR3 comprises 15 residues. J gave up 7 bases and V 5 bases, and 10 bases lay outside the gene matches. The CDR3 loop is CASSLGQGNVNEQFF. In nucleotides, the CDR3 is TGTGCCAGCAGCCTTGGACAGGGCAATGTAAATGAGCAGTTCTTC.

This clonotype came up many times. The chain carries TRBV28 and TRBJ1-1; D is perhaps TRBD1 (5 bases). Trimming took off 5 bases at V and 8 bases at J, with 18 bases between the two ends. Germline V gene sequence: CDR1 MDHEN, CDR2 SYDVKM. This CDR3 has 14 residues. The CDR3 loop is CASSPTPGSPEAFF. As DNA, the CDR3 is TGTGCCAGCAGTCCCACTCCAGGGTCCCCCGAAGCTTTCTTT.

Many counts were recorded for this clonotype. The rearrangement uses TRBV6-1 and TRBJ2-1; perhaps TRBD1 as D (6 bases). The germline V and J ends were trimmed by 4 bases and 10 bases, with 14 bases remaining between them. The germline gives CDR1 MNHNS, CDR2 SASEGT. CDR3 length equals 13 residues. CDR3: CASSVIQGPEQFF. CDR3 DNA sequence: TGTGCCAGCAGTGTAATACAGGGTCCCGAGCAGTTCTTC.

As regards this clonotype: A junction boundary mismatches the germline segment, possibly from a read error. The rearrangement joins TRBV6-8 to TRBJ1-6; no definite D call. This CDR3 is built from 15 residues. From germline, CDR1 is MNHGY and CDR2 SAAAGT. The CDR3 DNA reads TGTGACAGCAGTGCACGGGAAGCGGAACTGGCACCCCTCCACTTT. Amino acids: CDSSAREAELAPLHF.